This TCR beta chain was observed in a study of T-cell reconstitution after alpha-beta-depleted transplantation in children. Unique molecular identifiers were built into the TCRbeta library. TCRdb called the PCR reads again in MiXCR, with one record for every CDR3 protein. The table has approximately 500,000 distinct CDR3 sequences, 10% to 13% seen once; the top ten hold around 2.2%. Germline V CDR1 and CDR2: SGHRS, YFSETQ. The CDR3 length is 17 residues. V lost 2 bases to trimming and J lost 4 bases; unmatched junction nucleotides: 11. This clonotype showed up just a few times. The antigen remains undetermined. Study-wide points: A year had passed since transplant, and T-cell counts and diversity by then came mostly from newly produced T cells. Expanded graft clones, several hundred of them, were reportedly the source of alpha-beta T cells about two months after transplant. After transplant, high TCRbeta diversity at day 60 in some patients arose from surviving recipient T cells and thymic progenitors.

This TCR was sampled from a child under 10 years old with inherited bone marrow failure, due to receive a stem cell transplant. The J gene is TRBJ2-1, the V gene TRBV5-1, with 8 bases lining up with TRBD1. The sequencing here drew on PBMCs, taken before TCRalphabeta/CD19-depleted stem cell transplant. For the CDR3, the DNA is TGCGCCAGCAGCTTTAATCCAGGGGGCGGGCCTTACAATGAGCAGTTCTTC. Protein product: CASSFNPGGGPYNEQFF.